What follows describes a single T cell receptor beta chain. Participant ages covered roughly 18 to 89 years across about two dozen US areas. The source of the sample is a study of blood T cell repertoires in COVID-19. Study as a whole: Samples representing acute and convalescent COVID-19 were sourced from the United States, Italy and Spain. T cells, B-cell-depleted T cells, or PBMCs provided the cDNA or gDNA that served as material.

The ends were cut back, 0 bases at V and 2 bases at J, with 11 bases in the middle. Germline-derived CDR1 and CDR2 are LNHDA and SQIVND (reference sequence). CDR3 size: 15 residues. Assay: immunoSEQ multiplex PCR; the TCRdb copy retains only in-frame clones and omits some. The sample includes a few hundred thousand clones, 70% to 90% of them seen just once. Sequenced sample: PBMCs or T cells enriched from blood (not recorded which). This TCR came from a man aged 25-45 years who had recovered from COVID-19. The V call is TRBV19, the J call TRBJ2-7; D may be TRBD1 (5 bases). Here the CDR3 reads CASSIESGPPYEQYF. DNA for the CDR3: TGTGCCAGTAGTATAGAGTCAGGGCCTCCCTACGAGCAGTACTTC.